The text below deals with one T cell receptor beta chain. Its antigen is unidentified. This CDR3 has 13 residues. Between the trimmed V and J ends, which lost 6 bases and 4 bases, there was a span of 12 bases. By quantitative 5'-RACE with molecular barcodes, the TCR beta libraries were made. TCRdb reprocessed the 5' RACE reads with MiXCR, giving one entry per CDR3 protein. The sample holds 250,000 or so distinct CDR3 sequences, roughly 25% seen once. The record originates from a study of CD8 T cells in ankylosing spondylitis. Findings of the study overall: Ankylosing spondylitis blood appeared to carry a characteristic TCR beta motif of seven to nine highly homologous variants.

Sequencing was done on a sample of blood, either unsorted or a sorted T cell fraction (not recorded which). This chain links TRBV12-3 or TRBV12-4 with TRBJ1-1; possibly TRBD1 for D (5 bases). The source is a male donor with ankylosing spondylitis or in good health (not recorded which). CDR3: CASRPGGTTEAFF. Here the CDR3 DNA reads TGTGCCAGCAGGCCGGGGGGAACCACTGAAGCTTTCTTT.